This TCR beta chain originates from a study of blood T cell repertoires in COVID-19 (dated by TCRdb to the early 2020s). Study-wide context: The collaborator samples originated in the United States, Italy and Spain and spanned the acute and convalescent phases of COVID-19. The material from the prospective study consisted of cDNA or gDNA derived from T cells, B-cell-depleted T cells, or PBMCs. Deeply sampled blood TCRbeta repertoires from subjects exposed to, actively infected with, or recovered from COVID-19 were included in the dataset. The repertoires were released in a freely available public database meant as a resource for research on the immune response to SARS-CoV-2. The samples were drawn from two sources: the first 160 participants of the ongoing ImmuneRACE study, and 1,200 or so subjects contributed by 6 global collaborators. A de-identified subject ID, COVID-19 status, age in years and sex were almost always included in the sample metadata. HLA class I and class II types, where available, came from metadata supplied by the sample provider rather than from assay-based typing.

In the prospective study, participants were roughly 18 to 95 years old, resided in 24 geographic areas of the United States, and were enrolled through a virtual design. Cohort assignment in the prospective study relied on participant-reported clinical history from a screening survey and a study questionnaire. Recovered participants in ImmuneRACE Cohort 3 were defined by two consecutive negative NP/OP PCR tests, clearance by a healthcare professional, or resolution of symptoms. Each participant in the prospective study had whole blood, serum and a nasopharyngeal or oropharyngeal swab collected by mobile phlebotomists. Prospective study participants could optionally give additional blood draws and questionnaires over a roughly two-month period. Prospective study blood samples were shipped either frozen or at room temperature before DNA extraction. What the study reported, not specific to this receptor: The quantity of clinical and demographic metadata differed by source and by participant and was supplied without curation.

The immunoSEQ Assay, a bias-controlled multiplex PCR, was used to amplify TCRbeta CDR3 regions from genomic DNA. The study's processing was this. Nucleated cell counts per sample were estimated from amplification of reference gene primers within the assay. To quantify the absolute abundance of each unique TCRbeta CDR3 rearrangement, sequence reads were collapsed and filtered. For each sample, productive Simpson clonality was calculated as the square root of Simpson's diversity index across productive rearrangements. This is the immuneACCESS table as TCRdb keeps it, with only in-frame sequences that have V and J called. A part of the clones is gone; compared with another copy, unresolved V genes explain less than half, and the rest is unexplained. V and J calls and clone size are as listed in that table; D and trimming were resolved from the DNA. The sample includes about 200,000 clones, with roughly 90% observed a single time. Together, the top ten hold about 8.8% of the sample.

V and J are trimmed by 6 bases and 6 bases, and the gene matches miss 6 bases of the junction. Taken from cysteine to phenylalanine, the CDR3 has 14 residues. Only the CDR3 part of the read is kept: 42 bases, read in frame from the first base. Sequences SEHNR (CDR1) and FQNEAQ (CDR2) are obtained from the germline V gene (reference sequence). In regard to this clone: The target of this receptor is not known. Per-base quality was not reported, and no clone a single base away is much larger than it.

The source material was PBMCs or T cells enriched from blood (not recorded which). The rearrangement joined TRBV7-9 to TRBJ1-4, and TRBD1 matches 8 of the central bases. The sequence was collected from a woman under 30 who had recovered from COVID-19. CDR3 region: CASSRGTGDEKLFF. DNA sequence: TGTGCCAGCAGTCGTGGGACAGGTGATGAAAAACTGTTTTTT.